The clone carrying this TCR beta chain was counted ten times or more. CDR3 length equals 15 residues. Per the germline V gene, CDR1 is SGHAT and CDR2 is FQNNGV. Between the trimmed V and J ends, which lost 6 bases and 5 bases, there was a span of 19 bases. This specimen comes from a study of T cell repertoires in cytomegalovirus infection. Study at large: A matching HLA type, together with CMV infection, was signaled by public TCR beta signatures.

TCRdb re-derived calls from the reads in MiXCR, one entry per CDR3 protein. The sample has 200,000 to 300,000 distinct CDR3 sequences; approximately 7% are singletons. The sample consisted of PBMCs. This receptor was identified in a human donor in good health (CMV status not recorded). Some clones in this sample may be carry-over from other donors' samples. The chain recombines TRBV11-2 with TRBJ2-5; TRBD1 might be the D (7 bases). Written as DNA, the CDR3 is TGTGCCAGCAGTTCGACAGGGACACGGGGGGAGACCCAGTACTTC. This encodes CASSSTGTRGETQYF.